This TCR beta chain was recorded in a study of graft-versus-host responses after intestinal transplantation. Deletions cut 1 base from V and 1 base from J, with 10 bases between. This CDR3 contains 15 residues. The V gene's germline CDR1 is MGHRA and CDR2 YSYEKL. This clone has just one count. Method: immunoSEQ multiplex PCR; TCRdb's copy keeps in-frame clones and lacks some. The profile shows fewer than 100,000 clones, 86% of them singletons. The V gene is TRBV4-1, the J gene TRBJ1-1; D possibly corresponds to TRBD1 (5 bases). The source material was PBMCs, sampled 255 days after intestinal transplant. The TCR was taken from a human patient who received an intestinal transplant, so some T cells may come from the graft donor. For the CDR3, the DNA is TGCGCCAGCAGCCAAGGGGGAGGGGCGAACACTGAAGCTTTCTTT. It is translated as CASSQGGGANTEAFF.